Listed below are T cell receptor beta chains from one sample, sequenced in a study of T-cell reconstitution after alpha-beta-depleted transplantation in children. TCRdb re-called the PCR reads through MiXCR, storing one row per CDR3 protein. The sample includes about 250,000 distinct CDR3 sequences, roughly a quarter of them seen just once. Here the sequenced sample was PBMCs, mostly from graft donor cells, taken 360 days after TCRalphabeta/CD19-depleted stem cell transplant. The source is a female patient aged 2 to 10 who had a stem cell transplant for congenital amegakaryocytic thrombocytopenia, so the T cells may come from the graft donor. Each CDR3 is given with its conserved first and last residue. A D gene is named only where the DNA matches it firmly. A clone size is listed for some rows: how often the clone was seen (once, few, many), or a class if it is expanded.

j_call clone_size d_call v_call cdr3_aa cdr3_nt
TRBJ2-2 . . TRBV4-1 CASSQERQAVNTGELFF TGCGCCAGCAGCCAAGAACGGCAGGCGGTGAACACCGGGGAGCTGTTTTTT
TRBJ2-7 . . TRBV20-1 CSASRARPEQYF TGCAGTGCTAGCCGCGCAAGGCCCGAGCAGTACTTC
TRBJ2-1 few TRBD2 TRBV7-8 CASSPLAGDHSEQFF TGTGCCAGCAGCCCACTAGCGGGAGATCATAGTGAGCAGTTCTTC
TRBJ2-7 . TRBD1 TRBV27 CASQPRTGGPYEQYF TGTGCCAGCCAACCAAGGACAGGGGGTCCCTACGAGCAGTACTTC
TRBJ1-4 many TRBD1 TRBV12-3/TRBV12-4 CASSPRTGGNEKLFF TGTGCCAGCAGTCCGCGGACAGGGGGCAATGAAAAACTGTTTTTT
TRBJ2-3 many TRBD2 TRBV20-1 CSAGRGGSSTDTQYF TGCAGTGCCGGGAGGGGGGGATCTAGCACAGATACGCAGTATTTT
TRBJ1-1 . . TRBV5-1 CASSRAGTKMNTEAFF TGCGCCAGCAGCCGGGCTGGTACAAAGATGAACACTGAAGCTTTCTTT
TRBJ2-3 few TRBD2 TRBV2 CASSEARLGGADTQYF TGTGCCAGCAGTGAAGCCCGCCTGGGGGGGGCAGATACGCAGTATTTT
TRBJ2-1 few . TRBV29-1 CSVEGGSYNEQFF TGCAGCGTTGAAGGGGGCTCCTACAATGAGCAGTTCTTC
TRBJ2-5 . TRBD1 TRBV28 CASSLLGQGAGETQYF TGTGCCAGCAGTTTATTGGGCCAGGGGGCAGGGGAGACCCAGTACTTC
TRBJ2-7 . TRBD2 TRBV7-2 CASSPPGLVYEQYF TGTGCCAGCAGCCCCCCGGGACTAGTCTACGAGCAGTACTTC
TRBJ2-5 few . TRBV7-9 CASSLGDQETQYF TGTGCCAGCAGCTTAGGGGACCAAGAGACCCAGTACTTC